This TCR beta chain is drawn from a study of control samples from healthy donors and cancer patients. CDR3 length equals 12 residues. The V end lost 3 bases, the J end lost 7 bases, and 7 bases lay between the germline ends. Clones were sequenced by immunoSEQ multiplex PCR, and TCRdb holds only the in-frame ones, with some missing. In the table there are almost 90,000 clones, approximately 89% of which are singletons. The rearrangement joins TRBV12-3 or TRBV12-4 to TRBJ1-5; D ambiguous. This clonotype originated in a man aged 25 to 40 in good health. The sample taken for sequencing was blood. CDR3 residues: CASSFFLQPQHF. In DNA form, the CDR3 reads TGTGCCAGCAGTTTTTTTTTGCAGCCCCAGCATTTT.